What follows are 18 T cell receptor beta chains derived from one specimen sequenced in a study of memory B cells and T cells in multiple sclerosis. Generated by immunoSEQ multiplex PCR, the TCRdb table keeps only in-frame clones and is missing some. Among 11,000 to 15,000 clones, almost 70% were seen once, and the ten largest hold approximately 2.3%. The specimen was memory (CD45RO+) CD4+ T cells from blood. The receptors were sampled from a human donor with multiple sclerosis.

V usage is TRBV4-2 and J usage is TRBJ2-5, with a weak D call TRBD1 (5 bases). CDR1 is LGHNA, CDR2 YNFKEQ, per germline. The CDR3 loop spans 13 amino acids. Between the trimmed V and J ends, which lost 0 bases and 4 bases, there was a span of 6 bases. This chain's CDR3 is CASSQDQGETQYF. CDR3 in DNA: TGTGCCAGCAGCCAAGATCAGGGAGAGACCCAGTACTTC.

The chain links TRBV19 to TRBJ1-1; D possibly corresponds to TRBD1 (5 bases). Trimming removed 4 bases at V and 2 bases at J, with 17 bases between. Germline V gene data show CDR1 as LNHDA and CDR2 as SQIVND (reference sequence). CDR3 length: 16 residues. The CDR3 reads CASSNPARAANTEAFF. For the CDR3, the DNA is TGTGCCAGTAGTAACCCTGCCAGGGCTGCAAACACTGAAGCTTTCTTT.

The genes are TRBV5-1 and TRBJ2-3, with 12 bases that match TRBD2. The germline CDR1 and CDR2 sequences are SGHRS and YFSETQ. The ends lost 0 bases at V and 3 bases at J; junction bases unmatched: 17. CDR3 size: 21 residues. For the CDR3, the DNA is TGCGCCAGCAGCTTGGGGCCCACCTTGGGCTTACTAGCGGGAGGAACAGATACGCAGTATTTT. This sequence encodes CASSLGPTLGLLAGGTDTQYF.

The chain has TRBV5-1 and TRBJ2-1; 9 nucleotides match TRBD2. CDR3 size: 15 residues. V was clipped by 2 bases and J by 4 bases; unmatched bases: 4. The germline CDR1 and CDR2 sequences are SGHRS and YFSETQ. The CDR3: CASSFVAGVYNEQFF. The CDR3 coding sequence is TGCGCCAGCAGCTTTGTAGCGGGGGTATACAATGAGCAGTTCTTC. The entire variable domain, with the rest obtained from reference TRBV5-1 and TRBJ2-1, is as follows: KAGVTQTPRYLIKTRGQQVTLSCSPISGHRSVSWYQQTPGQGLQFLFEYFSETQRNKGNFPGRFSGRQFSNSRSEMNVSTLELGDSALYLCASSFVAGVYNEQFFGPGTRLTVL.

The chain links TRBV15 to TRBJ1-5; D may be TRBD1 (5 bases). Looked up from germline, CDR1 is LNHNV and CDR2 is YYDKDF (reference sequence). This CDR3 contains 16 residues. Trimming took 5 bases from V and 0 from J, leaving 14 bases between them. The CDR3 coding sequence is TGTGCCACCAGCCCCCGTGGGGGGGGTAGCAATCAGCCCCAGCATTTT. This encodes CATSPRGGGSNQPQHF.

This chain connects TRBV6-5 to TRBJ1-4; 7 bases fit TRBD1. V shed 0 bases, J shed 10 bases, and the junction held 8 bases outside the gene matches. Per the germline V gene, CDR1 is MNHEY and CDR2 is SVGAGI. This CDR3 is built from 15 residues. The CDR3 DNA follows: TGTGCCAGCAGTTACTCGAGAGGGGGCTTGGGAAAACTGTTTTTT. Amino acid sequence: CASSYSRGGLGKLFF.

The chain joins TRBV7-9 to TRBJ1-2; tentative D call: TRBD1 (5 bases). The CDR3 loop spans 15 amino acids. V was pared by 1 base and J by 2 bases, with 11 bases between. Germline V lookup: CDR1 SEHNR, CDR2 FQNEAQ (reference sequence). The CDR3 DNA follows: TGTGCCAGCAGCTTAGTTCCAGGGCCGAACTATGGCTACACCTTC. It is translated as CASSLVPGPNYGYTF.

The chain employs TRBV2 and TRBJ1-2, with D tentatively TRBD1 (5 bases). The germline gives CDR1 SNHLY, CDR2 FYNNEI. The ends were cut back, 3 bases at V and 8 bases at J, with 10 bases in the middle. The length of the CDR3 is 12 residues. The CDR3 sequence is CASSDRPGGYTF. Written as DNA, the CDR3 is TGTGCCAGCAGTGACAGGCCAGGGGGCTACACCTTC.

The J gene is TRBJ2-1, the V gene TRBV15, with 7 bases aligning to TRBD2. J gave up 6 bases and V 0 bases, and 8 bases lay outside the gene matches. The germline gives CDR1 LNHNV, CDR2 YYDKDF (reference sequence). This CDR3 region has 16 residues. DNA for the CDR3: TGTGCCACCAGCAGAGATGGGGCGGGAGTCCTCAATGAGCAGTTCTTC. This translates into CATSRDGAGVLNEQFF.

The chain is built from TRBV29-1 and TRBJ2-7; 8 bases line up with TRBD2. The germline V gene has CDR1 SQVTM and CDR2 ANQGSEA. The CDR3 totals 12 residues. V lost 8 bases and J lost 6; bases outside the gene matches: 9. In DNA form, the CDR3 reads TGCAGCCATCCGGGAGGGAAGGGCGAGCAGTACTTC. It translates to CSHPGGKGEQYF.

CDR3 in DNA: TGCGCCAGCAGCTTCCAGACTAGCGGGGACTCCTACGAGCAGTACTTC. Its protein is CASSFQTSGDSYEQYF. This chain joins TRBV5-1 and TRBJ2-7; TRBD2 matches 11 bases. Germline lookup yields CDR1 SGHRS and CDR2 YFSETQ. The CDR3 has 16 residues. Trimming at V came to 2 bases and at J to 0 bases, leaving 4 bases not matched to a gene.

This clone has only a few counts. The V and J genes are TRBV30 and TRBJ1-3; D might be TRBD1 (5 bases). Per the germline V gene, CDR1 is GTSNPN and CDR2 is SVGIG (reference sequence). The CDR3 has 15 amino acids. Trimming took 5 bases from V and 4 from J, leaving 18 bases between them. The CDR3 coding sequence is TGTGCCTGGGCCCTCGGGACTCAACCAGGAAACACCATATATTTT. The encoded protein is CAWALGTQPGNTIYF.

The gene calls are TRBV5-1 and TRBJ2-1; TRBD2 aligns across 10 bases. Germline values: CDR1 SGHRS, CDR2 YFSETQ. The ends lost 3 bases at V and 6 bases at J; junction bases unmatched: 6. This CDR3 has 15 residues. CDR3 nucleotides: TGCGCCAGCAGCTCCGGACTAGCGGACCTCAATGAGCAGTTCTTC. This codes for CASSSGLADLNEQFF. Full variable domain (remainder filled in from reference TRBV5-1 and TRBJ2-1): KAGVTQTPRYLIKTRGQQVTLSCSPISGHRSVSWYQQTPGQGLQFLFEYFSETQRNKGNFPGRFSGRQFSNSRSEMNVSTLELGDSALYLCASSSGLADLNEQFFGPGTRLTVL.

The chain is built from TRBV7-8 and TRBJ2-1; 8 bases fit TRBD2. This CDR3 spans 14 amino acids. Germline trimming cut 2 bases from V and 10 bases from J; bases unmatched to any gene: 7. Germline values: CDR1 SGHVS, CDR2 FQNEAQ. This CDR3 is CASSLPGLASEQFF. CDR3 DNA: TGTGCCAGCAGCTTACCCGGACTAGCCTCAGAGCAGTTCTTC.

This clone appeared a few times. This chain connects TRBV7-9 to TRBJ2-1, with unresolved D. The CDR3 runs to 12 residues. CDR1 and CDR2 (germline): SEHNR, FQNEAQ (reference sequence). With 1 base removed from V and 7 bases from J, the gap between germline ends came to 5 bases. The CDR3 DNA reads TGTGCCAGCAGCTTAGACACGAATGAGCAGTTCTTC. Its protein product is CASSLDTNEQFF.

This chain uses TRBV7-8 with TRBJ2-5; 8 bases align to TRBD1. Germline trimming cut 5 bases from V and 4 bases from J; bases unmatched to any gene: 6. This CDR3 contains 14 residues. Germline-derived CDR1 and CDR2 are SGHVS and FQNEAQ. The CDR3 protein is CASSPGQGTETQYF. The CDR3 nucleotides read TGTGCCAGCAGCCCTGGACAGGGCACAGAGACCCAGTACTTC.

This chain links TRBV5-4 with TRBJ1-2; 7 nucleotides line up with TRBD1. CDR1 SGHNT and CDR2 YYREEE come from the germline V gene (reference sequence). The CDR3 runs 15 residues. Losses at the gene ends were 3 bases for V and 2 bases for J; bases not matched to a gene: 7. The CDR3 region has the DNA TGTGCCAGCAGCTCGGGACAGCTTAGAAACTATGGCTACACCTTC. This translates into CASSSGQLRNYGYTF.

This clone was counted only a few times. This chain connects TRBV6-1 to TRBJ2-3; 7 bases map to TRBD2. The length of the CDR3 is 15 residues. The germline gives CDR1 MNHNS, CDR2 SASEGT. V shed 6 bases, J shed 0 bases, and the junction held 6 bases outside the gene matches. The CDR3 nucleotides read TGTGCCAGCAGACCACTAGCGCGGAGCACAGATACGCAGTATTTT. This sequence encodes CASRPLARSTDTQYF.